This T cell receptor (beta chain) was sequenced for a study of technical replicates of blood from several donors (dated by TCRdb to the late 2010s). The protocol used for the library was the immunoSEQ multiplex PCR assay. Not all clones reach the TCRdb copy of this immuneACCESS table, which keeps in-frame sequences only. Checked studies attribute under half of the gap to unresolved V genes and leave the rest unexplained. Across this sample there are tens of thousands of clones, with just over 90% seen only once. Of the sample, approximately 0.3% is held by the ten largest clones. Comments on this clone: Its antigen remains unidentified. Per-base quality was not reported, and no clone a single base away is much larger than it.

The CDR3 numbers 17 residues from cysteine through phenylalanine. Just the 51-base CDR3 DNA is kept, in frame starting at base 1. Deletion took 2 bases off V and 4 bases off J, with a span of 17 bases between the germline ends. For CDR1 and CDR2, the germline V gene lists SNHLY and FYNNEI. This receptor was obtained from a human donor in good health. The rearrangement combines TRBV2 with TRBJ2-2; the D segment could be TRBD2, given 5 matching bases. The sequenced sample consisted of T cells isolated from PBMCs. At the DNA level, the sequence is TGTGCCAGCAGTGAACCAACGGTCGGACTTCTCACCGGGGAGCTGTTTTTT. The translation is CASSEPTVGLLTGELFF.